Each of the 10 T cell receptor beta chains below was sequenced from the same sample in a study of T cells after yellow fever vaccination. TCRdb ran MiXCR on the 5' RACE reads and lists one entry per CDR3 protein. The sample includes about 69,000 distinct CDR3 sequences, around 6.2% of them seen just once. The sample in question was CD4+ T cells sorted from PBMCs, obtained approximately 16 days after the first yellow fever vaccination. These receptors were taken from a man aged 18 to 30 who received the YFV17D yellow fever vaccine.

This clonotype has at least ten counts. The chain employs TRBV7-3 and TRBJ1-1; D is ambiguous. The CDR3 extends over 13 amino acids. CDR1 and CDR2 (germline): SGHTA, FQGTGA. Trimming removed 6 bases at V and 2 bases at J, with 10 bases between. The CDR3 here is CASSSSPNTEAFF. CDR3 DNA sequence: TGTGCCAGCAGTTCCTCCCCTAACACTGAAGCTTTCTTT. Using reference TRBV7-3 and TRBJ1-1 for the parts outside the CDR3, the full variable domain is GAGVSQTPSNKVTEKGKYVELRCDPISGHTALYWYRQSLGQGPEFLIYFQGTGAADDSGLPNDRFFAVRPEGSVSTLKIQRTERGDSAVYLCASSSSPNTEAFFGQGTRLTVV.

This clonotype was detected ten times or more. The V gene is TRBV12-3 or TRBV12-4, the J gene TRBJ1-2, with 8 nucleotides matching TRBD1. V lost 7 bases and J lost 8; bases outside the gene matches: 9. The CDR3 is 13 amino acids. In nucleotides, the CDR3 is TGTGCCAGCATCCTAAACAGGGGGTACGGCTACACCTTC. Protein product: CASILNRGYGYTF.

This clonotype was recorded many times. CDR3 residues: CASSLLQGASNEQFF. The DNA of the CDR3 is TGCGCCAGCAGCTTGTTGCAGGGGGCCAGCAATGAGCAGTTCTTC. The V call is TRBV5-1, the J call TRBJ2-1; TRBD1 aligns across 8 bases. Germline V gives CDR1 SGHRS, CDR2 YFSETQ. V shed 1 base, J shed 6 bases, and the junction held 6 bases outside the gene matches. The CDR3 spans 15 residues.

CDR3 amino acids: CASSLERGRGGQVGKLFF. The CDR3 nucleotides read TGTGCCAGCAGCTTAGAACGAGGCAGGGGCGGACAAGTGGGAAAACTGTTTTTT. This chain connects TRBV11-2 to TRBJ1-4; D possibly corresponds to TRBD1 (6 bases). Germline assignment: CDR1 SGHAT and CDR2 FQNNGV. CDR3 length: 18 residues. V was shortened by 0 bases and J by 10 bases, with 24 bases between the two germline ends.

As for this clonotype: A read error may explain this, as a much larger clone is one base away. The genes are TRBV5-6 and TRBJ2-2; unclear D gene. Germline loops: CDR1 SGHDT, CDR2 YYEEEE. The CDR3 spans 13 residues. Trimming took off 4 bases at V and 5 bases at J, with 9 bases between the two ends. The chain's CDR3 is CASSPGWTGELFF. CDR3 nucleotides: TGTGCCAGCAGCCCCGGGTGGACCGGGGAGCTGTTTTTT.

This clonotype was counted ten times or more. The chain is built from TRBV5-1 and TRBJ1-2; D might be TRBD1 (5 bases). Germline loops: CDR1 SGHRS, CDR2 YFSETQ. Trimming left V 6 bases short and J 3 bases short, with 12 bases between. This CDR3 is built from 13 residues. The CDR3 bases are TGCGCCAGCACCTGGGGGTATGACTATGGCTACACCTTC. Translation: CASTWGYDYGYTF.

This clonotype came up many times. The V gene is TRBV7-9, the J gene TRBJ2-1; D is undetermined. CDR3 length equals 12 residues. Germline lookup yields CDR1 SEHNR and CDR2 FQNEAQ (reference sequence). The V and J ends lost 3 bases and 9 bases respectively, with 9 bases between them. The CDR3, as DNA: TGTGCCAGCAGCTTTCAAAGTGGTGAGCAGTTCTTC. As protein: CASSFQSGEQFF.

This clonotype was detected many times. This chain joins TRBV20-1 and TRBJ1-5; a weak D match, TRBD1 (5 bases). The CDR3 is made up of 13 amino acids. Germline CDR1 reads DFQATT; CDR2 reads SNEGSKA (reference sequence). Trimming removed 6 bases from V and 2 bases from J, with 11 bases in between. CDR3 sequence reads: CSAGGLRNQPQHF. The DNA of the CDR3 is TGCAGTGCCGGGGGTTTGCGCAATCAGCCCCAGCATTTT.

This clonotype was detected ten times or more. V usage is TRBV7-8 and J usage is TRBJ2-7; D is unclear. The V gene's germline CDR1 is SGHVS and CDR2 FQNEAQ. The V end was cut by 2 bases, the J end by 3 bases, with 8 bases between. The CDR3 totals 13 residues. CDR3 region: CASSLNSLYEQYV. The CDR3 DNA sequence: TGTGCCAGCAGCTTAAACAGCCTCTACGAGCAGTACGTC.

This clonotype came up many times. This chain connects TRBV5-1 to TRBJ2-3; D is unresolved. This CDR3 spans 13 amino acids. The V end lost 3 bases, the J end lost 0 bases, and 5 bases lay between the germline ends. Germline V gene lookup returns CDR1 SGHRS and CDR2 YFSETQ. CDR3 in DNA: TGCGCCAGCAGCTCGGCGAGCACAGATACGCAGTATTTT. Encoded protein: CASSSASTDTQYF.